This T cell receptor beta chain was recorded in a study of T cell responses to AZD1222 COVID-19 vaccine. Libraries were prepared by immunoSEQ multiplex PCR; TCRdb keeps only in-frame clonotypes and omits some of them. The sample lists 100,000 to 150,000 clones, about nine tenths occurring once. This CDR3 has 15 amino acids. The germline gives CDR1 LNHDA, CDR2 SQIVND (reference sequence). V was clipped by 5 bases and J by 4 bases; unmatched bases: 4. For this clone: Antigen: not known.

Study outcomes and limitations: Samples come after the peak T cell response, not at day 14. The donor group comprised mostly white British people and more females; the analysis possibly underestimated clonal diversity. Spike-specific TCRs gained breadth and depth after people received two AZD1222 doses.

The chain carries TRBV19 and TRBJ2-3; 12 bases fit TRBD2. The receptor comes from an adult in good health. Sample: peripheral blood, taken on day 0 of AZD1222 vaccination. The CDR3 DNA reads TGTGCCAGTAGTGCCCTAGCGGGAGGGGCAGATACGCAGTATTTT. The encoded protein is CASSALAGGADTQYF.